The 8 T cell receptor beta chains below all came from one sample that was sequenced in a study of identical twins. TCRdb fed the 5' RACE reads into MiXCR, producing one record per CDR3 protein. The sample has 450,000 or so distinct CDR3 sequences, 20% to 30% seen once. A further study also used this sample, focusing on T cells expressing NK-cell markers.

Sequencing input: CD4+ T cells sorted from blood. These TCRs come from a woman aged 18-29 years in good health.

Comment on this clonotype: At one of its ends the junction is not consistent with the germline gene, which may arise from a read error. This chain joins TRBV12-3 or TRBV12-4 and TRBJ1-1; D is unresolved. This CDR3 has 13 residues. This chain's CDR3 is CASSGPLNTEALF. The CDR3 DNA reads TGTGCCAGCAGTGGACCGCTGAACACTGAAGCTTTGTTT.

V is TRBV7-2 and J is TRBJ2-1, with D perhaps matching TRBD2 (5 bases). V lost 0 bases to trimming and J lost 7 bases, with 7 bases between them. This CDR3 is built from 13 residues. Germline CDR1 SGHTA, CDR2 FQGNSA. Here the CDR3 reads CASSLAGINEQFF. The DNA for the CDR3 is TGTGCCAGCAGCTTAGCCGGGATAAATGAGCAGTTCTTC. Filled out from reference TRBV7-2 and TRBJ2-1, the complete variable domain reads GAGVSQSPSNKVTEKGKDVELRCDPISGHTALYWYRQSLGQGLEFLIYFQGNSAPDKSGLPSDRFSAERTGGSVSTLTIQRTQQEDSAVYLCASSLAGINEQFFGPGTRLTVL.

The chain carries TRBV7-8 and TRBJ2-7; possible D gene TRBD2, 6 bases. The CDR3 is 14 amino acids. Trimming stripped 7 bases from V and 1 base from J, with 14 bases between. Germline V lookup: CDR1 SGHVS, CDR2 FQNEAQ. CDR3 loop: CASTVGAGSYEQYF. The CDR3 DNA follows: TGTGCCAGCACCGTAGGGGCGGGATCCTACGAGCAGTACTTC.

This clonotype was seen at least ten times. This chain uses TRBV7-2 with TRBJ2-3; 9 nucleotides match TRBD2. Trimming removed 0 bases from V and 0 bases from J; junction bases left unmatched: 1. CDR3 length equals 16 residues. Germline V gene data show CDR1 as SGHTA and CDR2 as FQGNSA. This chain's CDR3 is CASSLALAGSTDTQYF. The CDR3 DNA is TGTGCCAGCAGCTTAGCACTAGCGGGTAGCACAGATACGCAGTATTTT.

The gene calls are TRBV29-1 and TRBJ2-1; D unclear. V was shortened by 3 bases and J by 2 bases, with 5 bases between the two germline ends. This CDR3 contains 12 residues. CDR1 SQVTM and CDR2 ANQGSEA come from the germline V gene. The CDR3 loop is CSVDTAYNEQFF. DNA of the CDR3: TGCAGCGTTGATACAGCCTACAATGAGCAGTTCTTC.

This clonotype was recorded a few times. The chain combines TRBV12-5 with TRBJ2-5; D is uncertain. Germline loops: CDR1 LGHNT, CDR2 FRNRAP. This CDR3 contains 12 residues. V was pared by 2 bases and J by 5 bases, with 6 bases between. The CDR3 loop is CASGLSQETQYF. The DNA for the CDR3 is TGTGCTAGTGGTTTGTCCCAGGAGACCCAGTACTTC.

The V and J genes are TRBV7-9 and TRBJ1-2, with no clear D. V shed 4 bases and J shed 4 bases, with 7 bases lying between them. CDR3 length: 12 residues. CDR1 is SEHNR and CDR2 is FQNEAQ in the germline V gene (reference sequence). The CDR3 nucleotides read TGTGCCAGCAGCTCCGAAATCTATGGCTACACCTTC. Its protein is CASSSEIYGYTF. The whole variable domain, remainder taken from reference TRBV7-9 and TRBJ1-2, is DTGVSQNPRHKITKRGQNVTFRCDPISEHNRLYWYRQTLGQGPEFLTYFQNEAQLEKSRLLSDRFSAERPKGSFSTLEIQRTEQGDSAMYLCASSSEIYGYTFGSGTRLTVV.

This clonotype was detected a few times. At one end, the junction sequence differs from germline, possibly due to a read error. This sequence joins TRBV7-7 and TRBJ1-1, with D unclear. The germline V gene encodes CDR1 SSHAT and CDR2 FNYEAQ (reference sequence). This CDR3 comprises 13 residues. The DNA of the CDR3 is TGTGCTAGCAGCTTAGATAAGAACACTGAAGCTTTCTTT. Translation: CASSLDKNTEAFF.